The clone carrying this T cell receptor beta chain was seen a handful of times. TCRbeta library preparation incorporated unique molecular identifiers. MiXCR was run by TCRdb on the PCR reads, yielding one entry per CDR3 protein. The top ten hold 15% to 20% of the sample, which has around 140,000 distinct CDR3 sequences, about 8.8% seen once. V was pared by 6 bases and J by 2 bases, with 11 bases between. The CDR3 has 12 residues. Germline CDR1 reads DFQATT; CDR2 reads SNEGSKA (reference sequence). This specimen comes from a study of T-cell reconstitution after alpha-beta-depleted transplantation in children.

This chain uses TRBV20-1 with TRBJ2-7; no clear D gene. Sequences were derived from PBMCs, mostly from graft donor cells, sampled 180 days after TCRalphabeta/CD19-depleted stem cell transplant. This receptor was taken from a female patient between 2 and 15 years old who had a stem cell transplant for congenital amegakaryocytic thrombocytopenia, so the T cells may come from the graft donor. CDR3 protein: CSASGPTYEQYF. CDR3 sequence (DNA): TGCAGTGCGTCGGGCCCCACCTACGAGCAGTACTTC.